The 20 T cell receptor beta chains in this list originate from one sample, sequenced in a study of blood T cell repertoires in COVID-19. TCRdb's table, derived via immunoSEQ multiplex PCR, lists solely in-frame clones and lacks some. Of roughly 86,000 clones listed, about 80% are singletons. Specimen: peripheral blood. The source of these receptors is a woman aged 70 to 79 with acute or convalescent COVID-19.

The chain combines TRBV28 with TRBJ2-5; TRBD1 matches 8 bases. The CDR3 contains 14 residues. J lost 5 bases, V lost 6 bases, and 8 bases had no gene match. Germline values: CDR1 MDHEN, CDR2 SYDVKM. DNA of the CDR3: TGTGCCAGCAGAGACGACAGGGGAGCGGAGACCCAGTACTTC. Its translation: CASRDDRGAETQYF.

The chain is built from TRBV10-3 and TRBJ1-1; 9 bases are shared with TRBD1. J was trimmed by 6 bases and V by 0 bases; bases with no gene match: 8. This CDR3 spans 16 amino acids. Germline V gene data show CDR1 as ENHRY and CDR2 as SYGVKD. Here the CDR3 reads CAISESGGQGYSEAFF. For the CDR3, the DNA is TGTGCCATCAGTGAGTCTGGGGGACAGGGCTATTCTGAAGCTTTCTTT.

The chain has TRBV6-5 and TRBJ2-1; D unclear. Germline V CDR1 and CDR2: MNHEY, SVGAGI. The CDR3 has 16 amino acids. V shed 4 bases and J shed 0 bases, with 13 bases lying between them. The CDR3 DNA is TGTGCCAGCAGTTTTCGCGTTGAGAGCTCCTACAATGAGCAGTTCTTC. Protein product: CASSFRVESSYNEQFF.

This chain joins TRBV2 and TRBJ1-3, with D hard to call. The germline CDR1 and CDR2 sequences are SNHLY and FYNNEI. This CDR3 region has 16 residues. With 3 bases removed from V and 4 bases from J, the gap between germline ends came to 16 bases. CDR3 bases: TGTGCCAGCAGTGAGTGGGCAGCCCCTGAGGGAAACACCATATATTTT. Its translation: CASSEWAAPEGNTIYF.

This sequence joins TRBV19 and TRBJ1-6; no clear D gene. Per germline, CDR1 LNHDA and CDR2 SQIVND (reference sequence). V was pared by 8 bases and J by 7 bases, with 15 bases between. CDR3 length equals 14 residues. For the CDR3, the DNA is TGTGCCAGTTGTCACGCGAGGGCAAATTCACCCCTCCACTTT. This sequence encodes CASCHARANSPLHF.

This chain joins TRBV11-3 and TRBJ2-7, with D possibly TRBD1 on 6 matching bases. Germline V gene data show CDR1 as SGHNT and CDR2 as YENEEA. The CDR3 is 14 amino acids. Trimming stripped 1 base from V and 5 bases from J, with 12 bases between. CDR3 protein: CASSLGGTKNEQYF. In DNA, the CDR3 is TGTGCCAGCAGCTTAGGGGGGACAAAAAACGAGCAGTACTTC.

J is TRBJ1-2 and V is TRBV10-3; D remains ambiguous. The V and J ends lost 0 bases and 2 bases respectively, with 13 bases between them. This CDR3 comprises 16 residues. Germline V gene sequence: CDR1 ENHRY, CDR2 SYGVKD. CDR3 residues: CAISESAGSGNYGYTF. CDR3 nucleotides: TGTGCCATCAGTGAGTCGGCGGGCAGCGGGAACTATGGCTACACCTTC.

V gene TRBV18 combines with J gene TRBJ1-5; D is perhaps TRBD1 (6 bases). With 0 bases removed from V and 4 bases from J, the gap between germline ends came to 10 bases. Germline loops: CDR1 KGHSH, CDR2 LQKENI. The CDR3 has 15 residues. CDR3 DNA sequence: TGTGCCAGCTCACCACCGGGGGCCCTTAATCAGCCCCAGCATTTT. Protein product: CASSPPGALNQPQHF.

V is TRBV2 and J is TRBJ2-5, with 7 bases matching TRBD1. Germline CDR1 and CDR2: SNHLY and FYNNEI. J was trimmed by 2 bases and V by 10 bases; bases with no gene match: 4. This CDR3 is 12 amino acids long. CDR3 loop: CAIGDRQETQYF. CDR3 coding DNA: TGTGCCATCGGGGACAGACAAGAGACCCAGTACTTC.

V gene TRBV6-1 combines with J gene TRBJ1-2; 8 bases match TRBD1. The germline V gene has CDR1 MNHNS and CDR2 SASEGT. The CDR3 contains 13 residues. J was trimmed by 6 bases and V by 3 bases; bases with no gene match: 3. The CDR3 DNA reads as TGTGCCAGCAGTGAGGGACAGGTTGATGGCTACACCTTC. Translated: CASSEGQVDGYTF.

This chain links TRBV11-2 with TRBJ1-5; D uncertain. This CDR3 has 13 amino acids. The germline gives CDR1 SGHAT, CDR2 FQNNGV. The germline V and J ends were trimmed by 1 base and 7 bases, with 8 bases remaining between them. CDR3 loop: CASSLGLSQPQHF. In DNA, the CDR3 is TGTGCCAGCAGCTTAGGTCTGAGCCAGCCCCAGCATTTT.

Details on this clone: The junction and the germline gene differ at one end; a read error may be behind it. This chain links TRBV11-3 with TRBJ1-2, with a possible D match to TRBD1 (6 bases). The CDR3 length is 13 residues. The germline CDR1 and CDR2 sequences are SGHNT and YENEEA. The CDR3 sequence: CASSIGDTEANFF. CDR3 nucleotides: TGTGCCAGCAGCATCGGGGACACGGAAGCGAATTTTTTC.

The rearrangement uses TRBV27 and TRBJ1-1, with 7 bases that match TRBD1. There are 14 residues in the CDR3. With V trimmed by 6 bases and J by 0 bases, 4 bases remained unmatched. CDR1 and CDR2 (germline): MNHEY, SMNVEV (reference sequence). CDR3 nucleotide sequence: TGTGCCAGCAGGTTACAGGGGTTGAACACTGAAGCTTTCTTT. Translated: CASRLQGLNTEAFF.

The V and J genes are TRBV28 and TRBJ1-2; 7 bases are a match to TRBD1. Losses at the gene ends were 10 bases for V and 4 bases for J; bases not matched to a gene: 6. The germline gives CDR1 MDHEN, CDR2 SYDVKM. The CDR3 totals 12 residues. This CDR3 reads CAISTGSYGYTF. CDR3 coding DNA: TGTGCCATTTCGACAGGGAGCTATGGCTACACCTTC.

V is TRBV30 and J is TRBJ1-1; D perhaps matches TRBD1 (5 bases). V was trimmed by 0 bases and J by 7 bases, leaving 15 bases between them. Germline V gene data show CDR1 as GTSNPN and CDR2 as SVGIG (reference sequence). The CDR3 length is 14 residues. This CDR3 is CAWSVIQGSNEAFF. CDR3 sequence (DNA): TGTGCCTGGAGTGTGATCCAGGGATCCAATGAAGCTTTCTTT.

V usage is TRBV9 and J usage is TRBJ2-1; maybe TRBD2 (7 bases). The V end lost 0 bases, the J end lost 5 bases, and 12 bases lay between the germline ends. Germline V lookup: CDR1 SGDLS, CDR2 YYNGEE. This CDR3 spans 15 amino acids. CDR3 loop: CASSVGGGAHNEQFF. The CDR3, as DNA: TGTGCCAGCAGCGTAGGAGGGGGGGCCCACAATGAGCAGTTCTTC.

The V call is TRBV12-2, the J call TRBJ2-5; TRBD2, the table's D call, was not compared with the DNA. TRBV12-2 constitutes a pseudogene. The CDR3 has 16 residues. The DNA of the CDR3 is TGTGCAAGTCGCTTAGTGAAAACTAGCGGGGTAGAGACCCAGTACTTC. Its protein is CASRLVKTSGVETQYF.

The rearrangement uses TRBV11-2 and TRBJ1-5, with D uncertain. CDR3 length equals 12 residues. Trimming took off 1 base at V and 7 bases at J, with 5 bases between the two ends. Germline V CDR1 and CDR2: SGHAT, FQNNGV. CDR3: CASSLVGQPQHF. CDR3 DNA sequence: TGTGCCAGCAGCTTAGTTGGCCAGCCCCAGCATTTT.

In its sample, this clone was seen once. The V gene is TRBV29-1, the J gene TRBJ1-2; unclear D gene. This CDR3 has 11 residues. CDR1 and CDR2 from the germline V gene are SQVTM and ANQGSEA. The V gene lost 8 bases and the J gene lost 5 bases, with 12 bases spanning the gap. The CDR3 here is CSLRVGYGYTF. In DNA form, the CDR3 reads TGCAGCCTGAGGGTAGGGTATGGCTACACCTTC.

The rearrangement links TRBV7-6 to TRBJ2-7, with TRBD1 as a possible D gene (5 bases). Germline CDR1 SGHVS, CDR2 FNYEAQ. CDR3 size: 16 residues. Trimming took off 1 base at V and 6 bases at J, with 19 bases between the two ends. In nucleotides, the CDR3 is TGTGCCAGCAGCTTAGTGGTTGGGCAGGGCCCCCTCGAGCAGTACTTC. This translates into CASSLVVGQGPLEQYF.